This passage covers 13 T cell receptor beta chains from one sample sequenced in a study of T cell responses to AZD1222 COVID-19 vaccine (dated by TCRdb to 2020 to 2023). Preparation of the library involved the immunoSEQ multiplex PCR assay. Drawn from immuneACCESS, this table holds only the in-frame rearrangements with V and J called that TCRdb kept. Clones are partly lost; checked studies trace under half to an unresolved V gene and leave the rest unexplained. Across this sample there are about 93,000 clones, with around 92% seen only once. The top ten clones comprise less than 3.5% of the sample. According to the study, the label for this sample's time point signals: baseline before first vaccination. The sample's treatment or condition label, in plain terms: meningococcal conjugate vaccine given as trial control. The material was peripheral blood, obtained on day 0 of MenACWY control vaccination. The source of these receptors is an adult in good health.

This chain joins TRBV9 and TRBJ2-3; the D is unclear. V lost 0 bases and J lost 3, with 8 bases in between. Germline V lookup: CDR1 SGDLS, CDR2 YYNGEE. The CDR3 runs to 14 residues. The CDR3 DNA reads as TGTGCCAGCAGCGTAGCCAGCAGAACAGATACGCAGTATTTT. Protein: CASSVASRTDTQYF.

This rearrangement joins TRBV7-8 to TRBJ2-7; D unresolved. CDR3 length: 12 residues. Germline CDR1 SGHVS, CDR2 FQNEAQ. Trimming left V 5 bases short and J 3 bases short, with 8 bases between. CDR3 sequence: CASSPSSYEQYF. The CDR3 bases are TGTGCCAGCAGCCCCTCAAGCTACGAGCAGTACTTC. Full variable domain (outside the CDR3, taken from reference TRBV7-8 and TRBJ2-7): GAGVSQSPRYKVAKRGQDVALRCDPISGHVSLFWYQQALGQGPEFLTYFQNEAQLDKSGLPSDRFFAERPEGSVSTLKIQRTQQEDSAVYLCASSPSSYEQYFGPGTRLTVT.

CDR3 bases: TGTGCCAGCAGTTACCTTACAGATTCTGGGGCCAACGTCCTGACTTTC. This encodes CASSYLTDSGANVLTF. This chain links TRBV6-5 with TRBJ2-6, with D uncertain. V dropped 2 bases and J dropped 1 base, with 9 bases sitting between them. Germline V gene lookup returns CDR1 MNHEY and CDR2 SVGAGI. The CDR3 contains 16 residues.

This clone was detected only a few times. The V and J genes are TRBV5-4 and TRBJ1-2; 7 bases agree with TRBD1. The CDR3 is 12 residues long. Germline V CDR1 and CDR2: SGHNT, YYREEE (reference sequence). V shed 5 bases and J 8 bases; nucleotides not matched to a gene: 6. CDR3 sequence (DNA): TGTGCCAGCAGACTGACAGGGAACGGCTACACCTTC. Translated, it gives CASRLTGNGYTF.

The chain has TRBV10-3 and TRBJ2-2; 10 nucleotides agree with TRBD2. Losses at the gene ends were 4 bases for V and 7 bases for J; bases not matched to a gene: 12. This CDR3 contains 17 residues. Per the germline V gene, CDR1 is ENHRY and CDR2 is SYGVKD. The CDR3 region has the DNA TGTGCCATCAGTGGGGCTAGCGGGGGACCCTCAGGCGGGGAGCTGTTTTTT. Its translation is CAISGASGGPSGGELFF.

The chain links TRBV27 to TRBJ1-3; D unclear. The CDR3 has 14 residues. Trimming pared 5 bases from V and 0 bases from J, leaving 8 bases between. Germline V CDR1 and CDR2: MNHEY, SMNVEV (reference sequence). CDR3 residues: CASSKMSSGNTIYF. The CDR3 DNA is TGTGCCAGCAGTAAGATGAGCTCTGGAAACACCATATATTTT.

This clone was seen just once. The rearrangement joins TRBV19 to TRBJ1-2; 10 bases map to TRBD1. The CDR3 loop spans 15 amino acids. The J segment lost 7 bases and the V segment lost 6 bases, leaving 11 bases of the junction unmatched. Germline loops: CDR1 LNHDA, CDR2 SQIVND (reference sequence). The DNA for the CDR3 is TGTGCCAGTAGCATTTCGGGACAGGGGAGGGGTGGCTACACCTTC. Translating it yields CASSISGQGRGGYTF.

The J gene is TRBJ2-1, the V gene TRBV19, with TRBD2 matching over 9 bases. The germline V gene has CDR1 LNHDA and CDR2 SQIVND (reference sequence). Unmatched junction bases numbered 3, after V lost 6 bases and J lost 0 bases. The CDR3 length is 15 residues. The CDR3 DNA sequence: TGTGCCAGTAGCAAGGGACTAGCCTCCTACAATGAGCAGTTCTTC. It yields the protein CASSKGLASYNEQFF.

V and J are TRBV4-2 and TRBJ1-3; perhaps TRBD1 as D (6 bases). Germline CDR1 LGHNA, CDR2 YNFKEQ. The CDR3 runs 17 residues. V was trimmed by 3 bases and J by 4 bases, leaving 19 bases between them. The CDR3 is CASSQSRDISSGNTIYF. The CDR3 DNA is TGTGCCAGCAGCCAGTCCCGGGACATTTCTAGCGGAAACACCATATATTTT.

This rearrangement joins TRBV6-2 or TRBV6-3 to TRBJ1-6; a weak D match, TRBD1 (6 bases). Germline lookup yields CDR1 MNHEY and CDR2 SVGEGT. The CDR3 consists of 14 residues. Trimming removed 4 bases from V and 5 bases from J, with 9 bases in between. CDR3 DNA sequence: TGTGCCAGCAGTTCGGGACACAATAATTCACCCCTCCACTTT. It is translated as CASSSGHNNSPLHF.

This clone occurred a few times. V usage is TRBV11-2 and J usage is TRBJ2-3, with 11 bases that match TRBD2. The V segment lost 3 bases and the J segment 0 bases; nucleotides outside the gene matches: 8. The CDR3 is 18 residues long. Looked up from germline, CDR1 is SGHAT and CDR2 is FQNNGV. CDR3 sequence reads: CASSLALLAGGSTDTQYF. For the CDR3, the DNA is TGTGCCAGCAGCTTGGCCCTCTTAGCGGGGGGGAGCACAGATACGCAGTATTTT.

The chain joins TRBV28 to TRBJ1-6; the match to TRBD1 covers 7 bases. The ends lost 6 bases at V and 7 bases at J; junction bases unmatched: 9. Germline CDR1 reads MDHEN; CDR2 reads SYDVKM. The CDR3 covers 15 residues. CDR3 DNA sequence: TGTGCCAGCAGCACGTACAGGGGAACGAATTCACCCCTCCACTTT. Translation gives CASSTYRGTNSPLHF.

This sequence joins TRBV7-2 and TRBJ1-5; D is unclear. V lost 2 bases, J lost 3 bases, and 5 bases lay in between. This CDR3 contains 13 residues. Germline V gene sequence: CDR1 SGHTA, CDR2 FQGNSA. This chain's CDR3 is CASSLQYNQPQHF. As DNA, the CDR3 is TGTGCCAGCAGCTTACAATACAATCAGCCCCAGCATTTT. The whole variable domain, remainder taken from reference TRBV7-2 and TRBJ1-5, is GAGVSQSPSNKVTEKGKDVELRCDPISGHTALYWYRQSLGQGLEFLIYFQGNSAPDKSGLPSDRFSAERTGGSVSTLTIQRTQQEDSAVYLCASSLQYNQPQHFGDGTRLSIL.